The 18 T cell receptor beta chains presented below share a single source sample, sequenced in a study of patients and donors after allogeneic stem cell transplantation. MiXCR was run by TCRdb on the RT-PCR reads, yielding one entry per CDR3 protein. The sample carries fewer than 30,000 distinct CDR3 sequences, roughly 43% recorded once. The sequencing input was blood, either unsorted or a sorted T cell fraction (not recorded which). The receptors were sampled from a human donor who was either an allogeneic HSCT recipient or a stem cell or donor lymphocyte infusion donor (not recorded which). It is not recorded whose cells these are; they may come from a transplant donor.

The J gene is TRBJ1-2, the V gene TRBV20-1; D gene ambiguous. The germline CDR1 and CDR2 sequences are DFQATT and SNEGSKA (reference sequence). V lost 0 bases and J 8 bases, leaving 10 bases between the germline ends. The CDR3 spans 12 residues. This chain's CDR3 is CSAREPGAGYTF. The CDR3 DNA reads TGCAGTGCTAGAGAGCCGGGAGCCGGCTACACCTTC.

V is TRBV5-1 and J is TRBJ2-3, with 8 bases identical to TRBD2. V shed 1 base, J shed 2 bases, and the junction held 6 bases outside the gene matches. Per germline, CDR1 SGHRS and CDR2 YFSETQ. CDR3 length: 16 amino acids. The CDR3 protein is CASSLTSGIATDTQYF. CDR3 DNA sequence: TGCGCCAGCAGCTTGACTAGCGGAATTGCCACAGATACGCAGTATTTT.

The chain combines TRBV6-5 with TRBJ1-2; weak D call: TRBD1 (5 bases). This CDR3 spans 15 amino acids. V was clipped by 5 bases and J by 7 bases, with 20 bases between them. CDR1 is MNHEY, CDR2 SVGAGI, per germline. The DNA of the CDR3 is TGTGCCAGCAGTCAAACGGGGCCCTTTGACTGTGGCTACACCTTC. As protein: CASSQTGPFDCGYTF.

Worth noting for this clonotype: A read error may produce the germline difference seen at one junction end. This chain links TRBV4-1 with TRBJ2-1; D remains ambiguous. Germline V lookup: CDR1 MGHRA, CDR2 YSYEKL. The CDR3 sequence is 16 residues long. The CDR3 DNA follows: TGCGCCAGCCGCCAAGCCTATGACTTATCCTACAATGAGCAGTTCTTC. Its translation is CASRQAYDLSYNEQFF.

The chain couples TRBV18 to TRBJ1-2; 10 positions agree with TRBD1. This CDR3 spans 15 amino acids. The J segment lost 4 bases and the V segment lost 6 bases, leaving 8 bases of the junction unmatched. CDR1 and CDR2 (germline): KGHSH, LQKENI. Written as DNA, the CDR3 is TGTGCCAGCTCCCACAGACAGGGGGCAGGCTATGGCTACACCTTC. Its protein is CASSHRQGAGYGYTF.

The rearrangement links TRBV20-1 to TRBJ2-7; D remains ambiguous. The CDR3 has 12 residues. Germline CDR1 and CDR2: DFQATT and SNEGSKA (reference sequence). V gave up 1 base and J gave up 3 bases, with 7 bases separating them. CDR3 sequence: CSARAGLYEQYF. CDR3 DNA: TGCAGTGCTAGAGCGGGCCTCTACGAGCAGTACTTC.

The rearrangement links TRBV5-1 to TRBJ2-3; 11 nucleotides match TRBD2. The CDR3 sequence is 19 residues long. J lost 0 bases, V lost 4 bases, and 13 bases had no gene match. In germline, CDR1 is SGHRS, CDR2 YFSETQ. This chain's CDR3 is CASSPRTTSGTVSTDTQYF. As DNA, the CDR3 is TGCGCCAGCAGCCCCAGGACGACTAGCGGGACAGTGAGCACAGATACGCAGTATTTT.

This chain uses TRBV29-1 with TRBJ2-2; D gene ambiguous. This CDR3 region has 12 residues. V lost 2 bases and J 9 bases, leaving 10 bases between the germline ends. Per germline, CDR1 SQVTM and CDR2 ANQGSEA. CDR3 nucleotides: TGCAGCGTTGAAAGGACGGCGAGGGAGCTGTTTTTT. Translation: CSVERTARELFF.

This clonotype was seen a few times. V and J are TRBV28 and TRBJ1-6, with D tentatively TRBD1 (5 bases). V was cut by 10 bases and J by 5 bases, with 18 bases left in between. The germline gives CDR1 MDHEN, CDR2 SYDVKM. The CDR3 contains 15 residues. Here the CDR3 reads CAITPRDLNNSPLHF. The CDR3 nucleotides read TGTGCCATTACACCTCGGGACCTCAATAATTCACCCCTCCACTTT.

J is TRBJ2-1 and V is TRBV6-6; D not resolved. Germline V lookup: CDR1 MNHNY, CDR2 SVGAGI (reference sequence). The V gene lost 5 bases and the J gene lost 8 bases, with 10 bases spanning the gap. The CDR3 contains 12 residues. CDR3 sequence (DNA): TGTGCCAGCAGTCCGATAATACATGAGCAGTTCTTC. It codes for CASSPIIHEQFF.

V and J are TRBV18 and TRBJ1-5, with TRBD1 matching 9 bases. Germline CDR1 and CDR2: KGHSH and LQKENI. CDR3 size: 13 residues. After removal of 5 bases from V and 4 bases from J, the junction contained 0 bases not matched to a gene. CDR3 coding DNA: TGTGCCAGCTCAGGACAGGGGAATCAGCCCCAGCATTTT. It codes for CASSGQGNQPQHF. The entire variable domain, with the rest obtained from reference TRBV18 and TRBJ1-5, is as follows: NAGVMQNPRHLVRRRGQEARLRCSPMKGHSHVYWYRQLPEEGLKFMVYLQKENIIDESGMPKERFSAEFPKEGPSILRIQQVVRGDSAAYFCASSGQGNQPQHFGDGTRLSIL.

The CDR3 reads CASRRVTYNSPLHF. CDR3 sequence (DNA): TGTGCCAGCAGGAGGGTCACCTATAATTCACCCCTCCACTTT. This chain uses TRBV27 with TRBJ1-6, with no clear D. The CDR3 spans 14 residues. Between the trimmed V and J ends, which lost 6 bases and 2 bases, there was a span of 8 bases. Germline V CDR1 and CDR2: MNHEY, SMNVEV (reference sequence).

This clonotype was counted between two and nine times. This sequence joins TRBV20-1 and TRBJ2-7; TRBD1 or TRBD2 may be the D gene (5 bases each). From germline, CDR1 is DFQATT and CDR2 SNEGSKA (reference sequence). The CDR3 totals 16 residues. V lost 1 base to trimming and J lost 2 bases, with 18 bases between them. The CDR3 region is CSARAMGVWTTYEQYF. The CDR3 bases are TGCAGTGCTAGAGCGATGGGAGTTTGGACAACCTACGAGCAGTACTTC.

This clonotype was picked up one time. The CDR3 ends on some other residue instead of the conserved phenylalanine or tryptophan, so this is likely a read error. This chain uses TRBV18 with TRBJ2-3; 7 nucleotides align to TRBD1. The V segment lost 0 bases and the J segment 6 bases; nucleotides outside the gene matches: 6. The CDR3 totals 15 residues. The germline V gene encodes CDR1 KGHSH and CDR2 LQKENI. CDR3 region: CASSPPDRFSDTQYL. The CDR3 region has the DNA TGTGCCAGCTCACCACCGGACAGGTTTTCGGATACGCAGTATTTG.

The chain joins TRBV7-4 to TRBJ1-6; 9 nucleotides line up with TRBD1. J was trimmed by 18 bases and V by 5 bases; bases with no gene match: 5. CDR1 and CDR2 (germline): SGHVT, SQSDAQ. This CDR3 comprises 11 residues. The DNA of the CDR3 is TGTGCCAGCAGCAAGGGACAGGGCCCCCACTTT. It yields the protein CASSKGQGPHF.

This sequence joins TRBV5-1 and TRBJ2-7, with TRBD1 matching 7 bases. This CDR3 comprises 17 residues. V gave up 2 bases and J gave up 3 bases; unmatched junction bases: 14. The germline gives CDR1 SGHRS, CDR2 YFSETQ. CDR3 nucleotides: TGCGCCAGCAGCTTTAGCCCAGGGGGACAGATAAACTACGAGCAGTACTTC. It codes for CASSFSPGGQINYEQYF. The full variable domain, with the rest looked up from reference TRBV5-1 and TRBJ2-7, is KAGVTQTPRYLIKTRGQQVTLSCSPISGHRSVSWYQQTPGQGLQFLFEYFSETQRNKGNFPGRFSGRQFSNSRSEMNVSTLELGDSALYLCASSFSPGGQINYEQYFGPGTRLTVT.

V is TRBV5-1 and J is TRBJ2-3; 8 bases map to TRBD2. CDR1 and CDR2 from the germline V gene are SGHRS and YFSETQ. This CDR3 has 16 amino acids. Trimming at V came to 6 bases and at J to 0 bases, leaving 9 bases not matched to a gene. CDR3 region: CASTRGSSGSTDTQYF. The CDR3 nucleotides read TGCGCCAGCACCCGTGGGTCTAGCGGGAGCACAGATACGCAGTATTTT.

A few counts support this clonotype. The rearrangement uses TRBV9 and TRBJ1-1; 7 bases align to TRBD1. The germline V gene encodes CDR1 SGDLS and CDR2 YYNGEE. The CDR3 sequence is 14 residues long. After removal of 3 bases from V and 3 bases from J, the junction contained 5 bases not matched to a gene. The CDR3: CASSAEGADTEAFF. The CDR3 DNA is TGTGCCAGCAGCGCGGAGGGGGCAGACACTGAAGCTTTCTTT.